This T cell receptor beta chain is drawn from a study of cytomegalovirus exposure and HLA in healthy donors. General study results and limits: The sole available immune exposure information was CMV serostatus. By HLA locus, TCR association rates varied in a later analysis, with DRB1 showing the most and HLA-C the fewest.

V lost 3 bases to trimming and J lost 2 bases; unmatched junction nucleotides: 5. Germline CDR1 MGHRA, CDR2 YSYEKL. The CDR3 is made up of 15 amino acids. As regards this clone: What it binds is not known.

While unrecorded immune exposures were likely, the donors were nominally healthy when sampled. Amplification used 60 Vbeta primers and 13 Jbeta primers. Using immunoSEQ multiplex PCR, the repertoire was profiled, and TCRdb retains in-frame clones only, with some absent. The sample holds roughly 88,000 clones. This TCR was recovered from a man aged 45-65 years in good health and CMV-seropositive. This rearrangement joins TRBV4-1 to TRBJ2-5, with 8 positions matching TRBD2. Material for sequencing was PBMCs. CDR3 in DNA: TGCGCCAGCAGCCACCCCGGGGGGGGGCAAGAGACCCAGTACTTC. Protein sequence: CASSHPGGGQETQYF.